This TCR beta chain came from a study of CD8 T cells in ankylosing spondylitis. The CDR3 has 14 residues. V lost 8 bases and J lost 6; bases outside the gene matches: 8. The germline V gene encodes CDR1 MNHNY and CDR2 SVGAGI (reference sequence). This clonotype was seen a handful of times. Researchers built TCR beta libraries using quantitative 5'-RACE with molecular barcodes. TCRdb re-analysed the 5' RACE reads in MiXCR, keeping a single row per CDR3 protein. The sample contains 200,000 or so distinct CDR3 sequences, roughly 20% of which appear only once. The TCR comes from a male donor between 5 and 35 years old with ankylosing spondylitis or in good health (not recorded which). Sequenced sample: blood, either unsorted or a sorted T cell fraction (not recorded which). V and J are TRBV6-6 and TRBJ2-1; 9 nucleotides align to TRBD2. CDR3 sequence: CASAIGTSRNEQFF. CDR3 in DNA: TGTGCCAGCGCGATTGGGACTAGCCGCAATGAGCAGTTCTTC.